This passage covers 2 T cell receptor beta chains from one sample sequenced in a study of naive CD8 T cells in extremely preterm neonates. Assay: immunoSEQ multiplex PCR; the TCRdb copy retains only in-frame clones and omits some. The table records about 5,500 clones, 97% of them present only once. The source material was naive CD8+ T cells from blood. These receptors all come from a human donor in good health.

This chain connects TRBV27 to TRBJ2-7, with TRBD1 as a possible D gene (6 bases). V lost 4 bases and J lost 3, with 16 bases in between. Germline-derived CDR1 and CDR2 are MNHEY and SMNVEV (reference sequence). The CDR3 is 15 amino acids. The CDR3 region is CASSSGQLNYYEQYV. The CDR3 bases are TGTGCCAGCAGTTCTGGACAGCTGAATTACTACGAGCAGTACGTC.

The chain recombines TRBV4-1 with TRBJ2-1; 7 bases align to TRBD2. V was clipped by 1 base and J by 6 bases; unmatched bases: 9. Germline V gene lookup returns CDR1 MGHRA and CDR2 YSYEKL. The CDR3 consists of 16 residues. DNA of the CDR3: TGCGCCAGCAGCCAAGTACTTGCGGGGGTTCGCAATGAGCAGTTCTTC. Protein: CASSQVLAGVRNEQFF.